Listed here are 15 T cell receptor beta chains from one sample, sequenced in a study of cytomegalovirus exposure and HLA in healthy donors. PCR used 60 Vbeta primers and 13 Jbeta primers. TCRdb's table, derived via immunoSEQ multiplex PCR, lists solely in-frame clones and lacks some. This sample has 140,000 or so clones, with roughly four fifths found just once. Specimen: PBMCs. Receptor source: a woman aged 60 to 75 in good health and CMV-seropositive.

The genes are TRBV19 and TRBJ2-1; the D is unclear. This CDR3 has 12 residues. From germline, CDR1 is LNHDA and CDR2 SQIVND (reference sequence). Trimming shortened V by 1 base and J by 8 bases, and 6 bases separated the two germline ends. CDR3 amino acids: CASSIVGYEQFF. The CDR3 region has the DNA TGTGCCAGTAGTATAGTGGGCTATGAGCAGTTCTTC.

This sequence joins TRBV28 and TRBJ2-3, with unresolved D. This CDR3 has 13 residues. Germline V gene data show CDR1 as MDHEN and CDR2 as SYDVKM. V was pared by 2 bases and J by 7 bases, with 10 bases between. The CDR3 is CASSLMSGYTQYF. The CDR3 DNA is TGTGCCAGCAGTTTAATGTCCGGGTATACGCAGTATTTT.

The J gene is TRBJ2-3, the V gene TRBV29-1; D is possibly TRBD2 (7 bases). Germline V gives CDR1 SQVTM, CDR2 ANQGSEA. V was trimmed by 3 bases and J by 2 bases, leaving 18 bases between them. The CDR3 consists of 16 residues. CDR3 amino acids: CSVEGRGGGVTDTQYF. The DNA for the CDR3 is TGCAGCGTTGAGGGGAGAGGGGGGGGCGTCACAGATACGCAGTATTTT.

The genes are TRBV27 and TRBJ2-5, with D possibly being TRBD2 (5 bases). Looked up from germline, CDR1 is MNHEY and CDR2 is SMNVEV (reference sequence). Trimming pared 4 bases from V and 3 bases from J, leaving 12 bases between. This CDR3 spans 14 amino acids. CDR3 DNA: TGTGCCAGCAGTTCCACGGGGTTCAAAGAGACCCAGTACTTC. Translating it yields CASSSTGFKETQYF.

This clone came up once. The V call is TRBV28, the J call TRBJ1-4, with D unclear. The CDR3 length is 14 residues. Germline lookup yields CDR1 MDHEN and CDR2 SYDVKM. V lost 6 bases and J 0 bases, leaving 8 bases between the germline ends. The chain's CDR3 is CASSTPATNEKLFF. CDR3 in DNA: TGTGCCAGCAGCACACCTGCAACTAATGAAAAACTGTTTTTT.

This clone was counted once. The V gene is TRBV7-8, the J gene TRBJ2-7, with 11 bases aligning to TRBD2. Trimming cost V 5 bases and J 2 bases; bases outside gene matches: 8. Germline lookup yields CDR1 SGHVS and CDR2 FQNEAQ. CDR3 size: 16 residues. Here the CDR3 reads CASSKQLAGDPYEQYF. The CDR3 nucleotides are TGTGCCAGCAGCAAGCAACTAGCGGGGGATCCCTACGAGCAGTACTTC.

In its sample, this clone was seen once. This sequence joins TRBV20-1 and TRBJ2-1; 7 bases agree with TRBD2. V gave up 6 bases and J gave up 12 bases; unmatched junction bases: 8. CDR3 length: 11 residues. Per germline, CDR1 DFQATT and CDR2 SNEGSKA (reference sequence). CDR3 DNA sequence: TGCAGTGCCCTGGGGGGACTAACGCAGTTCTTC. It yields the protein CSALGGLTQFF.

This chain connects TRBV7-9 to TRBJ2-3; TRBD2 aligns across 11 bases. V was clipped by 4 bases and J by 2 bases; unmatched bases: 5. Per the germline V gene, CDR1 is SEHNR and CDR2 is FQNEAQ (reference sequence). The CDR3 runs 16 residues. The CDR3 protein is CASSSRLAGYTDTQYF. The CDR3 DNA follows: TGTGCCAGCAGCTCTAGACTAGCGGGGTACACAGATACGCAGTATTTT.

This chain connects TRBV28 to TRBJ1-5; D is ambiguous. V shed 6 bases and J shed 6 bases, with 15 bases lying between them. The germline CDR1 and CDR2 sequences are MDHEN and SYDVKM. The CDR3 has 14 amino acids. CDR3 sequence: CASRKADYGQPQHF. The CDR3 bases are TGTGCCAGCAGGAAAGCGGATTATGGTCAGCCCCAGCATTTT.

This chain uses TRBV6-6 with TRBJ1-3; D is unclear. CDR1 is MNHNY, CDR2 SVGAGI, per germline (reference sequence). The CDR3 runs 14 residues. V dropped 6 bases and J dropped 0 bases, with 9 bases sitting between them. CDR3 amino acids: CASSDKSSGNTIYF. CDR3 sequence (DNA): TGTGCCAGCAGCGACAAGAGCTCTGGAAACACCATATATTTT.

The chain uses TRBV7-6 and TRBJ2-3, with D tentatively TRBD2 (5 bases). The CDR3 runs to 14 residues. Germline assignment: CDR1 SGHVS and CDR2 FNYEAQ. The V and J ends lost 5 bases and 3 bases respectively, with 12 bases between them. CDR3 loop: CASSQNSGTDTQYF. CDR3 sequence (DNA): TGTGCCAGCAGCCAAAACAGCGGTACAGATACGCAGTATTTT.

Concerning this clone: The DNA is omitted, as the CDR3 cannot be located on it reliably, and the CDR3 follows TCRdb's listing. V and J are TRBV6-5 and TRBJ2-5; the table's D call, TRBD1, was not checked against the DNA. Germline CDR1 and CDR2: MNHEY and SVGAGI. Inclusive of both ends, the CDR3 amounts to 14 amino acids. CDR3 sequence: CASSSSTDSYEQYF.

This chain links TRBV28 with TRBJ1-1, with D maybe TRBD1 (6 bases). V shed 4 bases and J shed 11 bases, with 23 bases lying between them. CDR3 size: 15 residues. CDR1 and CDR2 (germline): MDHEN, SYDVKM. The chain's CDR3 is CASSSAKAGAKLAFF. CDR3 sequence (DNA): TGTGCCAGCAGTTCCGCAAAAGCAGGGGCAAAACTGGCTTTCTTT.

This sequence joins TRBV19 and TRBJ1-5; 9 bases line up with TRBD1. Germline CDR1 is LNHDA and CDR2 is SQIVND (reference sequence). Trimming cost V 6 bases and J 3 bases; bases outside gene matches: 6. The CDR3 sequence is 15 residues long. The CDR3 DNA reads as TGTGCCAGTAGGAGGGACAGGGTAATCAATCAGCCCCAGCATTTT. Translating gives CASRRDRVINQPQHF. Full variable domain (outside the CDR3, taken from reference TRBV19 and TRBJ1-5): DGGITQSPKYLFRKEGQNVTLSCEQNLNHDAMYWYRQDPGQGLRLIYYSQIVNDFQKGDIAEGYSVSREKKESFPLTVTSAQKNPTAFYLCASRRDRVINQPQHFGDGTRLSIL.

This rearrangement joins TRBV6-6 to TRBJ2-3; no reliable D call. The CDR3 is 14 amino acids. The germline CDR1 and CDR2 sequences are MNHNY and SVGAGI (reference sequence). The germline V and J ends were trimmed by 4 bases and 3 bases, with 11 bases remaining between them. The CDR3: CASSSGRPTDTQYF. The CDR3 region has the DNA TGTGCCAGCAGTTCTGGCAGGCCAACAGATACGCAGTATTTT.